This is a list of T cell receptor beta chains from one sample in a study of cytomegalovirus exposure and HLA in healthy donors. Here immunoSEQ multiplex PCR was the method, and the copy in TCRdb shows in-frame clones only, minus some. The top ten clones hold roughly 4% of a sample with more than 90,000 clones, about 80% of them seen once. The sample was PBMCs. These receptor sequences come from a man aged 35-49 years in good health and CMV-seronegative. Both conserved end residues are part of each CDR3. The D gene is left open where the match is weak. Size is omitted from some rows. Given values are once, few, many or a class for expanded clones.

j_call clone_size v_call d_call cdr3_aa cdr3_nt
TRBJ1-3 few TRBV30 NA CAWSVGRSAGNTIYF TGTGCCTGGAGTGTCGGGAGGAGTGCTGGAAACACCATATATTTT
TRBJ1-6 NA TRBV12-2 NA CASRLPPNNSPLHF TGTGCAAGTCGCCTCCCCCCTAATAATTCACCCCTCCACTTT
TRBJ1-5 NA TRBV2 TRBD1 CASRYPRGTGDNQPQHF TGTGCCAGCAGATACCCCAGAGGGACAGGAGACAATCAGCCCCAGCATTTT
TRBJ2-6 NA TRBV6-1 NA CASSEWGDPSGANVLTF TGTGCCAGCAGTGAATGGGGGGACCCCTCTGGGGCCAACGTCCTGACTTTC
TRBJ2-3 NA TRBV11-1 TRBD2 CASSFLAGGLTDTQYF TGTGCCAGCAGCTTTCTAGCGGGGGGGCTCACAGATACGCAGTATTTT
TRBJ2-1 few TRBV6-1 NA CASSNRDNYNEQFF TGTGCCAGCAGCAACCGGGACAACTACAATGAGCAGTTCTTC
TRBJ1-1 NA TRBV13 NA CASSLAGHSNTEAFF TGTGCCAGCAGCTTGGCCGGACACTCGAACACTGAAGCTTTCTTT
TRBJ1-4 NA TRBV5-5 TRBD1 CASSLEDRLEGKLFF TGTGCCAGCAGCTTGGAGGACAGGCTCGAGGGAAAACTGTTTTTT
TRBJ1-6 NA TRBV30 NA CAWSRRGSLHF TGTGCCTGGAGCCGTCGGGGGTCCCTCCACTTT
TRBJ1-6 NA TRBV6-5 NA CASSVRGSYNSPLHF TGTGCCAGCAGTGTTAGGGGTTCCTATAATTCACCCCTCCACTTT